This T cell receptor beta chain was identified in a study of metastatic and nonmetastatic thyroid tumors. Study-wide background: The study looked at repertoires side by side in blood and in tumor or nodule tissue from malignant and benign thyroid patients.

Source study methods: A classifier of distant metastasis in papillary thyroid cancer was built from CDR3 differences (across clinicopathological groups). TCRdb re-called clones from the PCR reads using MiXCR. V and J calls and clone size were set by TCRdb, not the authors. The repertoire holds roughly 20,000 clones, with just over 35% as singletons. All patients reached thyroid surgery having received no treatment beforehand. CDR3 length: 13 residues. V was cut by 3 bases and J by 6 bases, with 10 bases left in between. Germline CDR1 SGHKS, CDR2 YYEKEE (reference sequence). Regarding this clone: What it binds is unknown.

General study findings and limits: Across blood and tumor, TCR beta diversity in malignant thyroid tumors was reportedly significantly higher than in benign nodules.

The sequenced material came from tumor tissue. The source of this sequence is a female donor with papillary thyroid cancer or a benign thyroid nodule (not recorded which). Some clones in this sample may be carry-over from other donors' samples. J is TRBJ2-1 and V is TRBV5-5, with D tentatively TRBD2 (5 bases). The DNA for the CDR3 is TGTGCCAGCAGCTCCGGGGTGGGCAATGAGCAGTTCTTC. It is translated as CASSSGVGNEQFF.